This T cell receptor beta chain derives from a study of PD-L1 blockade in urothelial cancer. Study outcomes and limitations: TCR clonality was measured in pretreatment peripheral blood. Clonality below the median predicted better survival.

A word on this clone: The antigen remains unidentified.

Time point described: pretreatment peripheral blood. The ends were cut back, 3 bases at V and 4 bases at J, with 7 bases in the middle. This CDR3 contains 12 residues. Germline CDR1 SQVTM, CDR2 ANQGSEA. PCRs were each spiked with synthetic TCR analog templates. Assay: immunoSEQ multiplex PCR; the TCRdb copy retains only in-frame clones and omits some. The sample carries roughly 87,000 clones, around 89% recorded once. Source: PBMCs, taken around atezolizumab (anti-PD-L1) treatment. The source is a woman aged 80 or over with urothelial cancer. The V and J genes are TRBV29-1 and TRBJ2-1; D is uncertain. This CDR3 reads CSVELIYNEQFF. The CDR3 DNA is TGCAGCGTTGAGTTAATATACAATGAGCAGTTCTTC.